This T cell receptor (beta chain) was captured in a study of shared clonotypes between healthy human individuals. Whole-study results and caveats: Clonotypes shared by all four donors outscored non-shared clonotypes in generation probability.

Trimming shortened V by 0 bases and J by 1 base, and 17 bases separated the two germline ends. CDR1 is SNHLY, CDR2 FYNNEI, per germline. This CDR3 has 18 amino acids. TCRdb's table, derived via immunoSEQ multiplex PCR, lists solely in-frame clones and lacks some. The repertoire consists of roughly 700,000 clones, with approximately 74% occurring once and the leading ten covering approximately 1.7%. The count of this clone is one. Antigen unknown. The rearrangement uses TRBV2 and TRBJ2-3; D tentatively reads TRBD1 or TRBD2 (5 bases each). The sample comprised memory CD4+ T cells sorted from blood. The subset: CD45RA-negative fraction. The sequence came from a woman in her 30s in good health. The CDR3 reads CASSEAPRGRGGTDTQYF. DNA for the CDR3: TGTGCCAGCAGTGAAGCCCCCCGGGGAAGGGGTGGCACAGATACGCAGTATTTT.